Below are 28 T cell receptor beta chains sequenced from a single sample in a study of blood T cells in healthy people across ages. It was with a sample-barcoded 5' primer and a J-beta primer mix that a second PCR of roughly 7 to 12 cycles was run. In TCRdb, the 5' RACE reads were re-called with MiXCR into one record per CDR3 protein. Here the sample spans roughly 1,500,000 distinct CDR3 sequences, roughly a third being singletons. The sample comprised blood. The receptors originated from a woman between 25 and 40 years old in good health.

V is TRBV20-1 and J is TRBJ2-5; D perhaps matches TRBD2 (6 bases). The CDR3 has 14 residues. V dropped 3 bases and J dropped 1 base, with 12 bases sitting between them. CDR1 is DFQATT, CDR2 SNEGSKA, per germline (reference sequence). The CDR3 sequence is CSASGGSRQETQYF. The CDR3 DNA reads as TGCAGTGCTAGTGGGGGGTCTCGCCAAGAGACCCAGTACTTC.

This clonotype was seen a handful of times. This chain links TRBV3-1 with TRBJ2-7; unclear D gene. CDR3 length equals 15 residues. In germline, CDR1 is LGHDT, CDR2 YNNKEL (reference sequence). Deletions cut 6 bases from V and 3 bases from J, with 18 bases between. CDR3 DNA: TGTGCCAGCAGTCTAACGGTAGACGGTGGCTACGAGCAGTACTTC. Translating it yields CASSLTVDGGYEQYF.

The rearrangement links TRBV3-1 to TRBJ2-7; a possible D gene is TRBD2 (7 bases). CDR3 size: 16 residues. With 4 bases removed from V and 2 bases from J, the gap between germline ends came to 18 bases. CDR1 and CDR2 (germline): LGHDT, YNNKEL (reference sequence). The CDR3 reads CASSPLVGGAPYEQYF. CDR3 nucleotides: TGTGCCAGCAGCCCACTCGTTGGGGGGGCCCCCTACGAGCAGTACTTC.

V and J are TRBV9 and TRBJ2-7; 7 bases are a match to TRBD2. This CDR3 spans 16 amino acids. Germline V gene data show CDR1 as SGDLS and CDR2 as YYNGEE. J gave up 0 bases and V 2 bases, and 8 bases lay outside the gene matches. The CDR3 DNA sequence: TGTGCCAGCAGCGTGGATAGCGGGTCGAGCTCCTACGAGCAGTACTTC. It translates to CASSVDSGSSSYEQYF.

This chain uses TRBV4-1 with TRBJ2-7; D is ambiguous. Between the trimmed V and J ends, which lost 0 bases and 6 bases, there was a span of 15 bases. The CDR3 extends over 15 amino acids. Germline V gene sequence: CDR1 MGHRA, CDR2 YSYEKL. The CDR3 region has the DNA TGCGCCAGCAGCCAAGAGAATAGCATTCTGGGCGAGCAGTACTTC. Its translation is CASSQENSILGEQYF.

This clonotype was detected only a few times. V and J are TRBV12-3 or TRBV12-4 and TRBJ2-7, with D possibly matching TRBD1 (6 bases). The CDR3 loop spans 15 amino acids. Trimming shortened V by 4 bases and J by 2 bases, and 15 bases separated the two germline ends. This CDR3 reads CASSSTGTLTYEQYF. In nucleotides, the CDR3 is TGTGCCAGCAGTTCAACCGGGACACTGACCTACGAGCAGTACTTC.

This rearrangement joins TRBV7-2 to TRBJ2-5; a possible D gene is TRBD1 (5 bases). The closer fit of TRBJ2-7 to the DNA end suggests the J call may be wrong. This CDR3 is built from 15 residues. Germline assignment: CDR1 SGHTA and CDR2 FQGNSA. The CDR3 DNA sequence: TGTGCCAGCAGCTTAAGGGCAGCAGGGTCCTACGAGCAGTACTTC. This encodes CASSLRAAGSYEQYF.

The sample holds a few counts of this clonotype. This sequence joins TRBV7-9 and TRBJ1-4; D uncertain. The germline V gene has CDR1 SEHNR and CDR2 FQNEAQ (reference sequence). This CDR3 is built from 11 residues. Trimming removed 5 bases from V and 10 bases from J, with 8 bases in between. The DNA of the CDR3 is TGTGCCAGCAGCCCCGAAGGAAAACTGTTTTTT. It specifies CASSPEGKLFF.

Points on this clonotype: One junction end does not reproduce the germline sequence, and a read error may be involved. CDR3 in amino acids: CSAPQGRLAGVVNKQFF. CDR3 in DNA: TGCAGTGCCCCCCAGGGAAGGCTAGCGGGAGTGGTCAATAAGCAGTTCTTC. V gene TRBV20-1 combines with J gene TRBJ2-1; 10 bases agree with TRBD2. Germline values: CDR1 DFQATT, CDR2 SNEGSKA (reference sequence). The CDR3 has 17 residues.

The J gene is TRBJ2-1, the V gene TRBV29-1; 10 nucleotides line up with TRBD2. J gave up 1 base and V 2 bases, and 5 bases lay outside the gene matches. This CDR3 comprises 16 residues. CDR1 and CDR2 (germline): SQVTM, ANQGSEA. The CDR3 spells CSVEQRGGVSYNEQFF. In nucleotides, the CDR3 is TGCAGCGTTGAACAGCGGGGGGGAGTTTCCTACAATGAGCAGTTCTTC.

V is TRBV29-1 and J is TRBJ1-1; D is possibly TRBD1 (5 bases). V lost 5 bases, J lost 3 bases, and 13 bases lay in between. CDR3 length equals 13 residues. Germline loops: CDR1 SQVTM, CDR2 ANQGSEA. This CDR3 reads CSVPGGVDTEAFF. Here the CDR3 DNA reads TGCAGCGTTCCGGGGGGGGTTGACACTGAAGCTTTCTTT.

V is TRBV7-9 and J is TRBJ2-3; 12 bases agree with TRBD2. The germline CDR1 and CDR2 sequences are SEHNR and FQNEAQ (reference sequence). The CDR3 is made up of 16 amino acids. V lost 4 bases and J lost 1; bases outside the gene matches: 3. CDR3 nucleotides: TGTGCCAGCAGCTCGGCTAGCGGGGGGGGCACAGATACGCAGTATTTT. As protein: CASSSASGGGTDTQYF.

The chain recombines TRBV18 with TRBJ2-3, with no clear D. Per the germline V gene, CDR1 is KGHSH and CDR2 is LQKENI. Trimming stripped 2 bases from V and 6 bases from J, with 9 bases between. The CDR3 is made up of 13 amino acids. The CDR3 here is CASSPNSGDTQYF. CDR3 nucleotides: TGTGCCAGCTCACCAAACTCTGGGGATACGCAGTATTTT.

This clonotype has at least ten counts. The J gene is TRBJ2-1, the V gene TRBV29-1; D perhaps matches TRBD2 (5 bases). The CDR3 runs 13 residues. Germline assignment: CDR1 SQVTM and CDR2 ANQGSEA. Trimming stripped 6 bases from V and 6 bases from J, with 15 bases between. CDR3 loop: CSVDMSEGNEQFF. The CDR3 nucleotides read TGCAGCGTAGACATGAGTGAGGGCAATGAGCAGTTCTTC.

The chain carries TRBV20-1 and TRBJ1-4, with 10 bases matching TRBD1. Germline lookup yields CDR1 DFQATT and CDR2 SNEGSKA (reference sequence). V lost 2 bases and J lost 8; bases outside the gene matches: 11. The length of the CDR3 is 16 residues. DNA of the CDR3: TGCAGTGCTAGACGGACAGGGGGAAATTCGTTAGAAAAACTGTTTTTT. As protein: CSARRTGGNSLEKLFF.

This clonotype was picked up a small number of times. The chain carries TRBV7-9 and TRBJ1-2; the match to TRBD1 covers 11 bases. This CDR3 region has 14 residues. V shed 3 bases, J shed 6 bases, and the junction held 3 bases outside the gene matches. Germline V CDR1 and CDR2: SEHNR, FQNEAQ (reference sequence). This CDR3 is CASSLDRGLNGYTF. CDR3 sequence (DNA): TGTGCCAGCAGCTTGGACAGGGGGCTGAATGGCTACACCTTC.

Many counts were recorded for this clonotype. This chain connects TRBV7-2 to TRBJ2-1; 9 bases are a match to TRBD1. Germline lookup yields CDR1 SGHTA and CDR2 FQGNSA. V lost 5 bases and J lost 7; bases outside the gene matches: 9. This CDR3 contains 15 residues. CDR3 nucleotide sequence: TGTGCCAGCAGCCCGTGGACAGGGGTGACGAATGAGCAGTTCTTC. It specifies CASSPWTGVTNEQFF.

This rearrangement joins TRBV6-5 to TRBJ2-3; a possible D gene is TRBD1 (6 bases). With 6 bases removed from V and 1 base from J, the gap between germline ends came to 17 bases. The length of the CDR3 is 16 residues. Germline V CDR1 and CDR2: MNHEY, SVGAGI. The CDR3 DNA sequence: TGTGCCAGCAGCTTGACAGGTCTCGGCGGCACAGATACGCAGTATTTT. It is translated as CASSLTGLGGTDTQYF.

This clonotype has ten or more counts. This sequence joins TRBV3-1 and TRBJ2-7, with D perhaps matching TRBD1 (7 bases). Germline CDR1 reads LGHDT; CDR2 reads YNNKEL (reference sequence). This CDR3 is 14 amino acids long. V lost 3 bases to trimming and J lost 5 bases, with 14 bases between them. DNA for the CDR3: TGTGCCAGCAGCCAGGGGGGACAGCTCCACGAGCAGTACTTC. It yields the protein CASSQGGQLHEQYF.

This clonotype appeared a few times. This chain uses TRBV5-1 with TRBJ2-1, with unresolved D. Trimming stripped 4 bases from V and 5 bases from J, with 16 bases between. The germline gives CDR1 SGHRS, CDR2 YFSETQ. The CDR3 sequence is 15 residues long. In nucleotides, the CDR3 is TGCGCCAGCAGCGCGGACGGGTCCGCGCACAATGAGCAGTTCTTC. Translated: CASSADGSAHNEQFF. Filled out from reference TRBV5-1 and TRBJ2-1, the complete variable domain reads KAGVTQTPRYLIKTRGQQVTLSCSPISGHRSVSWYQQTPGQGLQFLFEYFSETQRNKGNFPGRFSGRQFSNSRSEMNVSTLELGDSALYLCASSADGSAHNEQFFGPGTRLTVL.

This clonotype has only a few counts. The chain employs TRBV7-2 and TRBJ2-1; 13 bases align to TRBD2. V was clipped by 5 bases and J by 0 bases; unmatched bases: 10. This CDR3 has 19 amino acids. CDR1 and CDR2 (germline): SGHTA, FQGNSA. CDR3 nucleotides: TGTGCCAGCAGCCGTCGGAAGACTAGCGGGGGGTCCTCCTACAATGAGCAGTTCTTC. As protein: CASSRRKTSGGSSYNEQFF.

The rearrangement joins TRBV20-1 to TRBJ2-1; 13 nucleotides align to TRBD2. CDR1 and CDR2 from the germline V gene are DFQATT and SNEGSKA (reference sequence). The CDR3 runs to 16 residues. The J segment lost 9 bases and the V segment lost 3 bases, leaving 11 bases of the junction unmatched. The CDR3 loop is CSARPAGLAGLSEQFF. CDR3 coding DNA: TGCAGTGCTAGGCCCGCGGGACTAGCGGGGCTCAGTGAGCAGTTCTTC.

This clonotype was recorded a few times. This chain joins TRBV7-9 and TRBJ2-3; 12 bases map to TRBD2. Trimming at V came to 5 bases and at J to 1 base, leaving 7 bases not matched to a gene. From germline, CDR1 is SEHNR and CDR2 FQNEAQ (reference sequence). The CDR3 length is 17 residues. CDR3 amino acids: CASSGLAGILGTDTQYF. CDR3 coding DNA: TGTGCCAGCAGCGGACTAGCGGGAATACTTGGCACAGATACGCAGTATTTT.

The V and J genes are TRBV12-3 or TRBV12-4 and TRBJ2-5; 7 bases are shared with TRBD2. The J call may be wrong; the DNA end is better matched by TRBJ2-7. The CDR3 covers 15 residues. CDR3 coding DNA: TGTGCCAGCACCATGGGGGGGATTGATACCTACGAGCAGTACTTC. Its protein is CASTMGGIDTYEQYF.

This clonotype showed up many times. CDR3 residues: CASSYPGGGQETQYF. CDR3 DNA: TGTGCCAGCAGTTACCCGGGGGGTGGGCAAGAGACCCAGTACTTC. V usage is TRBV6-6 and J usage is TRBJ2-5, with TRBD2 matching over 7 bases. There are 15 residues in the CDR3. With 2 bases clipped from V and 2 bases from J, the junction kept 5 bases outside the gene matches. Germline CDR1 and CDR2: MNHNY and SVGAGI (reference sequence).

This clonotype was detected only a few times. CDR3 sequence (DNA): TGTGCCAGCAGCCAAGGGCCAGCGGGGGCCCACGCTAGCACAGATACGCAGTATTTT. Translating gives CASSQGPAGAHASTDTQYF. The chain joins TRBV4-2 to TRBJ2-3; 8 bases are a match to TRBD2. The V gene end was trimmed by 1 base and the J gene end by 0 bases; junction bases not matched to a gene: 12. Germline CDR1 and CDR2: LGHNA and YNFKEQ. The CDR3 runs to 19 residues.

This sequence joins TRBV5-1 and TRBJ1-2; 8 bases are shared with TRBD1. CDR1 is SGHRS, CDR2 YFSETQ, per germline. The J segment lost 3 bases and the V segment lost 0 bases, leaving 4 bases of the junction unmatched. The CDR3 is made up of 15 amino acids. CDR3 sequence reads: CASSLGNRGDYGYTF. The CDR3 nucleotides read TGCGCCAGCAGCTTGGGAAACAGGGGGGACTATGGCTACACCTTC.

The chain combines TRBV3-1 with TRBJ2-2, with 7 bases fitting TRBD1. This CDR3 has 16 amino acids. CDR1 is LGHDT, CDR2 YNNKEL, per germline (reference sequence). V shed 0 bases, J shed 5 bases, and the junction held 6 bases outside the gene matches. The DNA of the CDR3 is TGTGCCAGCAGCCAAGACCCATCGACAGGGACCGGGGAGCTGTTTTTT. Translated, it gives CASSQDPSTGTGELFF.